Below, 26 T cell receptor beta chains from the same sample are listed, as sequenced in a study of T cells in Graves' hyperthyroidism and ophthalmopathy. The CDR3 regions of TCR beta were amplified from RNA transcripts. HTBI primers were the set used in a first-round RT-PCR of the TCR CDR3. TCRdb re-called the multiplex PCR reads with MiXCR, one entry per CDR3 protein. The repertoire holds about 620,000 distinct CDR3 sequences, roughly 17% seen once, with 3.8% in the top ten. Material for sequencing was blood. Receptors were obtained from a woman under 40 with Graves' hyperthyroidism.

Only a few counts were recorded for this clonotype. This chain links TRBV7-9 with TRBJ2-2; D is uncertain. The CDR3 consists of 13 residues. With 2 bases removed from V and 6 bases from J, the gap between germline ends came to 7 bases. Germline loops: CDR1 SEHNR, CDR2 FQNEAQ (reference sequence). The CDR3 loop reads CASSLPPAGELFF. For the CDR3, the DNA is TGTGCCAGCAGCTTACCCCCCGCCGGGGAGCTGTTTTTT.

This clonotype showed up many times. V is TRBV28 and J is TRBJ1-2, with 8 bases that match TRBD1. Germline V CDR1 and CDR2: MDHEN, SYDVKM. V was pared by 6 bases and J by 8 bases, with 17 bases of the junction left unmatched. The CDR3 sequence is 16 residues long. CDR3 sequence (DNA): TGTGCCAGCAGCCTTCGAAGGAGAGACAGGGGTGAAGGCTACACCTTC. Translated, it gives CASSLRRRDRGEGYTF.

This clonotype appeared once. This rearrangement joins TRBV5-6 to TRBJ2-5; possibly TRBD2 for D (6 bases). The CDR3 contains 13 residues. Germline V gene lookup returns CDR1 SGHDT and CDR2 YYEEEE. V was clipped by 1 base and J by 5 bases, with 9 bases between them. The CDR3 bases are TGTGCCAGCAGCTTGTCGGGAGTGGAGACCCAGTACTTC. Amino acids: CASSLSGVETQYF.

This clonotype was counted only a few times. CDR3 region: CASRNTGDNSPLHF. DNA of the CDR3: TGTGCCAGCAGGAACACAGGGGACAATTCACCCCTCCACTTT. V gene TRBV12-3 or TRBV12-4 combines with J gene TRBJ1-6; TRBD1 matches at 7 bases. V dropped 6 bases and J dropped 7; count of bases not matched to a gene: 6. The CDR3 covers 14 residues.

The sample holds many counts of this clonotype. V is TRBV2 and J is TRBJ2-2, with D uncertain. Germline-derived CDR1 and CDR2 are SNHLY and FYNNEI. The CDR3 sequence is 14 residues long. Deletions cut 3 bases from V and 5 bases from J, with 10 bases between. CDR3 in amino acids: CASSDPTNTGELFF. The DNA for the CDR3 is TGTGCCAGCAGTGATCCCACAAATACCGGGGAGCTGTTTTTT.

This clonotype was seen ten or more times. This chain connects TRBV27 to TRBJ2-7; 7 bases are shared with TRBD2. The V gene end was trimmed by 2 bases and the J gene end by 3 bases; junction bases not matched to a gene: 10. CDR1 is MNHEY and CDR2 is SMNVEV in the germline V gene (reference sequence). This CDR3 has 16 amino acids. The CDR3 spells CASSLKRISSGYEQYF. DNA of the CDR3: TGTGCCAGCAGTTTAAAAAGGATATCTAGCGGCTACGAGCAGTACTTC.

Regarding this clonotype: This clone may be a read error of a much larger clone one base away. This chain uses TRBV20-1 with TRBJ2-1; 11 bases align to TRBD2. Germline V gene sequence: CDR1 DFQATT, CDR2 SNEGSKA (reference sequence). The CDR3 contains 15 residues. The V segment lost 0 bases and the J segment 10 bases; nucleotides outside the gene matches: 8. The CDR3, as DNA: TGCAGTGCTAGAGATAGCGGGAGGGCGAATAAGGAGCAGTTCTTC. This translates into CSARDSGRANKEQFF.

This clonotype was found a few times. The CDR3 is CASSSPGRYFGYTF. CDR3 sequence (DNA): TGTGCCAGCAGCTCACCGGGACGGTATTTCGGCTACACCTTC. V and J are TRBV5-8 and TRBJ1-2; tentatively, D is TRBD1 (5 bases). V was cut by 3 bases and J by 8 bases, with 17 bases left in between. Germline values: CDR1 SGHTS, CDR2 YDEGEE. CDR3 length: 14 amino acids.

This clonotype was observed a few times. This chain joins TRBV12-3 or TRBV12-4 and TRBJ2-3, with 11 positions matching TRBD2. With 1 base clipped from V and 2 bases from J, the junction kept 11 bases outside the gene matches. This CDR3 is built from 19 residues. CDR3 sequence: CASSLELGTSGDDTDTQYF. The CDR3 DNA reads TGTGCCAGCAGTTTAGAACTAGGGACTAGCGGAGACGACACAGATACGCAGTATTTT.

This clonotype was recorded at least ten times. The V and J genes are TRBV5-1 and TRBJ1-1; no firm D call. Germline V gives CDR1 SGHRS, CDR2 YFSETQ. Trimming left V 0 bases short and J 6 bases short, with 12 bases between. The CDR3 runs to 14 residues. In DNA form, the CDR3 reads TGCGCCAGCAGCTTGGCCGGGTTGCTGGCTGAAGCTTTCTTT. Encoded protein: CASSLAGLLAEAFF. Filled out from reference TRBV5-1 and TRBJ1-1, the complete variable domain reads KAGVTQTPRYLIKTRGQQVTLSCSPISGHRSVSWYQQTPGQGLQFLFEYFSETQRNKGNFPGRFSGRQFSNSRSEMNVSTLELGDSALYLCASSLAGLLAEAFFGQGTRLTVV.

This clonotype showed up many times. The chain uses TRBV7-2 and TRBJ2-7; D is perhaps TRBD2 (5 bases). Germline V gene sequence: CDR1 SGHTA, CDR2 FQGNSA. V was cut by 5 bases and J by 3 bases, with 17 bases left in between. The CDR3 totals 15 residues. The CDR3 bases are TGTGCCAGCAGCGAAGGACTCGCTACTTACTACGAGCAGTACTTC. It is translated as CASSEGLATYYEQYF.

The chain uses TRBV7-2 and TRBJ2-6, with D possibly being TRBD1 or TRBD2 (7 bases each). With 5 bases removed from V and 1 base from J, the gap between germline ends came to 21 bases. CDR3 length: 19 amino acids. Germline V CDR1 and CDR2: SGHTA, FQGNSA. CDR3 residues: CASSQGGGRGSSGANVLTF. CDR3 nucleotide sequence: TGTGCCAGCAGCCAAGGGGGGGGCAGGGGGTCTTCTGGGGCCAACGTCCTGACTTTC.

This clonotype was seen more than once but under ten times. J is TRBJ2-1 and V is TRBV6-6; 7 bases are a match to TRBD2. Trimming removed 3 bases from V and 3 bases from J; junction bases left unmatched: 11. Germline loops: CDR1 MNHNY, CDR2 SVGAGI (reference sequence). The CDR3 extends over 17 amino acids. The CDR3 here is CASSYSAVGGSYNEQFF. In nucleotides, the CDR3 is TGTGCCAGCAGTTATTCGGCCGTGGGCGGGAGCTACAATGAGCAGTTCTTC.

The rearrangement links TRBV11-2 to TRBJ1-2; D might be TRBD1 (6 bases). CDR1 SGHAT and CDR2 FQNNGV come from the germline V gene. V was pared by 3 bases and J by 4 bases, with 15 bases between. The CDR3 runs to 15 residues. The CDR3 coding sequence is TGTGCCAGCAGCTTCGGGGGGCGCTTGTTCTATGGCTACACCTTC. It translates to CASSFGGRLFYGYTF.

The V call is TRBV18, the J call TRBJ2-7; TRBD1 matches at 8 bases. The CDR3 runs to 14 residues. V lost 5 bases, J lost 2 bases, and 5 bases stayed unmatched. Per germline, CDR1 KGHSH and CDR2 LQKENI. The CDR3 DNA follows: TGTGCCAGCTCAAAAGGGACAGGTACCTACGAGCAGTACTTC. It codes for CASSKGTGTYEQYF.

This clonotype showed up many times. The CDR3 protein is CASSFSHSSTAMNTEAFF. DNA for the CDR3: TGTGCCAGCAGTTTCTCCCACTCCTCGACGGCTATGAACACTGAAGCTTTCTTT. The genes are TRBV28 and TRBJ1-1; D call uncertain. The CDR3 is 18 residues long. Germline lookup yields CDR1 MDHEN and CDR2 SYDVKM. Trimming took 3 bases from V and 0 from J, leaving 20 bases between them.

The table lists this clonotype with a few counts. In DNA, the CDR3 is TGTGCCAGTAGTATTACCGGGACTAGCGGGATTGAGCAGTTCTTC. Protein product: CASSITGTSGIEQFF. The rearrangement joins TRBV19 to TRBJ2-1; 13 nucleotides match TRBD2. Germline loops: CDR1 LNHDA, CDR2 SQIVND (reference sequence). Trimming at V came to 3 bases and at J to 9 bases, leaving 5 bases not matched to a gene. The CDR3 covers 15 residues.

This clonotype was observed a few times. This sequence joins TRBV9 and TRBJ1-2, with no clear D. The CDR3 has 12 amino acids. CDR1 SGDLS and CDR2 YYNGEE come from the germline V gene. V lost 6 bases and J lost 6, with 12 bases in between. CDR3 region: CASTPGGDGYTF. DNA for the CDR3: TGTGCCAGCACCCCCGGTGGGGATGGCTACACCTTC.

The J gene is TRBJ1-2, the V gene TRBV19; D may be TRBD1 (5 bases). This CDR3 has 13 amino acids. Per the germline V gene, CDR1 is LNHDA and CDR2 is SQIVND (reference sequence). V lost 5 bases and J lost 6, with 13 bases in between. The CDR3 region has the DNA TGTGCCAGTAGTCCGGCAGGGAGCCATGGCTACACCTTC. This sequence encodes CASSPAGSHGYTF. The full variable domain, its missing parts supplied by reference TRBV19 and TRBJ1-2, is DGGITQSPKYLFRKEGQNVTLSCEQNLNHDAMYWYRQDPGQGLRLIYYSQIVNDFQKGDIAEGYSVSREKKESFPLTVTSAQKNPTAFYLCASSPAGSHGYTFGSGTRLTVV.

This clonotype was seen just once. One junction end does not reproduce the germline sequence, and a read error may be involved. J is TRBJ2-5 and V is TRBV28; no firm D call. The CDR3 contains 13 residues. The germline CDR1 and CDR2 sequences are MDHEN and SYDVKM. CDR3 coding DNA: TGTGCCGGCAGTTTACAATACCAAGAGACCCAGTACTTC. Protein sequence: CAGSLQYQETQYF.

This clonotype appeared a few times. The rearrangement uses TRBV6-5 and TRBJ2-1, with 10 bases aligning to TRBD2. The CDR3 length is 15 residues. Germline lookup yields CDR1 MNHEY and CDR2 SVGAGI. V dropped 4 bases and J dropped 4; count of bases not matched to a gene: 4. CDR3 coding DNA: TGTGCCAGCAGTTGCGCGACTAGCGGGTACAATGAGCAGTTCTTC. Translation gives CASSCATSGYNEQFF.

For this clonotype: One end of the junction is discordant with germline, which a read error may explain. As DNA, the CDR3 is TGTGCCAGCAGCCCCTTGGGAGGGGGAACCTCCTCCGAGCAGTACTTC. This encodes CASSPLGGGTSSEQYF. The chain recombines TRBV3-1 with TRBJ2-7; weak D call: TRBD2 (7 bases). The germline V gene has CDR1 LGHDT and CDR2 YNNKEL (reference sequence). The CDR3 loop spans 16 amino acids.

This clonotype has a handful of counts. The chain is built from TRBV6-1 and TRBJ2-1; 12 positions agree with TRBD2. The germline gives CDR1 MNHNS, CDR2 SASEGT. The CDR3 runs to 19 residues. Losses at the gene ends were 5 bases for V and 1 base for J; bases not matched to a gene: 12. The CDR3 loop is CASSSGLAGIRGSYNEQFF. In DNA form, the CDR3 reads TGTGCCAGCAGTTCGGGACTAGCGGGTATCAGGGGTTCCTACAATGAGCAGTTCTTC.

The chain carries TRBV2 and TRBJ1-1; a weak D match, TRBD1 (5 bases). The germline gives CDR1 SNHLY, CDR2 FYNNEI. V was shortened by 3 bases and J by 5 bases, with 13 bases between the two germline ends. This CDR3 comprises 14 residues. The CDR3 here is CASSDGGARTEAFF. The CDR3, as DNA: TGTGCCAGCAGTGACGGCGGGGCGCGGACTGAAGCTTTCTTT.

The V gene is TRBV7-2, the J gene TRBJ2-3; TRBD2 might be the D (6 bases). The CDR3 runs to 16 residues. V was clipped by 8 bases and J by 2 bases, with 20 bases between them. Germline assignment: CDR1 SGHTA and CDR2 FQGNSA. This CDR3 is CASGVEGVRITDTQYF. In DNA, the CDR3 is TGTGCCAGCGGGGTGGAGGGAGTCCGGATCACAGATACGCAGTATTTT. The variable domain in full, completed from reference TRBV7-2 and TRBJ2-3, reads GAGVSQSPSNKVTEKGKDVELRCDPISGHTALYWYRQSLGQGLEFLIYFQGNSAPDKSGLPSDRFSAERTGGSVSTLTIQRTQQEDSAVYLCASGVEGVRITDTQYFGPGTRLTVL.

The chain links TRBV27 to TRBJ1-4; D not certain. Per the germline V gene, CDR1 is MNHEY and CDR2 is SMNVEV (reference sequence). With 6 bases removed from V and 0 bases from J, the gap between germline ends came to 11 bases. This CDR3 has 15 amino acids. The CDR3: CASSGGLATNEKLFF. The CDR3 DNA follows: TGTGCCAGCAGCGGAGGGCTGGCAACTAATGAAAAACTGTTTTTT. Using reference TRBV27 and TRBJ1-4 for the parts outside the CDR3, the full variable domain is EAQVTQNPRYLITVTGKKLTVTCSQNMNHEYMSWYRQDPGLGLRQIYYSMNVEVTDKGDVPEGYKVSRKEKRNFPLILESPSPNQTSLYFCASSGGLATNEKLFFGSGTQLSVL.